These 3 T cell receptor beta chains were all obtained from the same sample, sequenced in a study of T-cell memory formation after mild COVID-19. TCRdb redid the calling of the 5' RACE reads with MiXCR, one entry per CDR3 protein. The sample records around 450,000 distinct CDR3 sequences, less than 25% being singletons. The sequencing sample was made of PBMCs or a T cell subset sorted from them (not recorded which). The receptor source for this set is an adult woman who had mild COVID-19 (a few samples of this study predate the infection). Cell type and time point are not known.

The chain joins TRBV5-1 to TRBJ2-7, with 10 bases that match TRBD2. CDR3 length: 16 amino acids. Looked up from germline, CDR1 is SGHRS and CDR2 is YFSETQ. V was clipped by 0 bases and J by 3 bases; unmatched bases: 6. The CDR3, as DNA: TGCGCCAGCAGCTTGGAACCTAGCGGGAGAGGCTACGAGCAGTACTTC. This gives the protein CASSLEPSGRGYEQYF.

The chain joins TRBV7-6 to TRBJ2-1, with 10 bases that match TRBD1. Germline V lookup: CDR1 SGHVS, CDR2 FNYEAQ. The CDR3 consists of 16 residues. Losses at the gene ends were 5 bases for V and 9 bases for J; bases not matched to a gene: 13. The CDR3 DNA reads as TGTGCCAGCAGCCAAGCCGGGACAGGGGTATTAAGTGAGCAGTTCTTC. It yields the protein CASSQAGTGVLSEQFF.

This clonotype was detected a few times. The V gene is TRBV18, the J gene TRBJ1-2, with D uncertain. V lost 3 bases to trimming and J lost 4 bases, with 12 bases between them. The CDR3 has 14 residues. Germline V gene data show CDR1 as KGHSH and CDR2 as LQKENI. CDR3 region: CASSPNGRSYGYTF. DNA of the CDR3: TGTGCCAGCTCACCGAACGGACGGAGCTATGGCTACACCTTC.